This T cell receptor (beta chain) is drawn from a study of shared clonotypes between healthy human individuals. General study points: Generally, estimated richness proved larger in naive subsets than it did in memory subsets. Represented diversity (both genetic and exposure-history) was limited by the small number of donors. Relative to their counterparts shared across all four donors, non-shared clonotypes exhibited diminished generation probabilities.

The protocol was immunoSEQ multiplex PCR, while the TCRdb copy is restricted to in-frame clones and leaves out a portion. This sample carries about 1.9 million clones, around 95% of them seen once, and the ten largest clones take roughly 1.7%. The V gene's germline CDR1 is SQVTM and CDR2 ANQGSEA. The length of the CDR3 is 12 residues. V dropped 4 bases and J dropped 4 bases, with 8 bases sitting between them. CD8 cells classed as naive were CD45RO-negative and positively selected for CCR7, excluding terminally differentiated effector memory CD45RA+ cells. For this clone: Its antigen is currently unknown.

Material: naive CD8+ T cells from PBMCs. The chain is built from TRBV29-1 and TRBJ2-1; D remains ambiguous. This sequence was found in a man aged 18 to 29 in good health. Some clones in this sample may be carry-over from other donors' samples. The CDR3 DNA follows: TGCAGCGTTGGCGTTTTATACAATGAGCAGTTCTTC. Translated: CSVGVLYNEQFF.